These 23 T cell receptor beta chains were all obtained from the same sample, sequenced in a study of blood T cell repertoires in COVID-19. The table came from immunoSEQ multiplex PCR; TCRdb's copy has only in-frame clones and leaves some out. The sample carries hundreds of thousands of clones, 83% recorded once. Sequencing was carried out using peripheral blood. The receptors were sampled from a woman aged 50 to 60 who had recovered from COVID-19.

The chain has TRBV27 and TRBJ2-1; 12 bases agree with TRBD2. Per germline, CDR1 MNHEY and CDR2 SMNVEV (reference sequence). CDR3 length equals 17 residues. J gave up 10 bases and V 4 bases, and 14 bases lay outside the gene matches. In DNA form, the CDR3 reads TGTGCCAGCAGTTCAGGGCATTCTAGCGGGGGGGCAGAGGAGCAGTTCTTC. Encoded protein: CASSSGHSSGGAEEQFF.

The rearrangement joins TRBV30 to TRBJ1-2, with 7 bases lining up with TRBD1. CDR1 is GTSNPN, CDR2 SVGIG, per germline (reference sequence). The CDR3 loop spans 13 amino acids. V dropped 2 bases and J dropped 8; count of bases not matched to a gene: 8. The chain's CDR3 is CAWSFVGQYGYTF. The CDR3 DNA follows: TGTGCCTGGAGTTTCGTGGGACAGTACGGCTACACCTTC.

The genes are TRBV4-1 and TRBJ2-3; 14 bases match TRBD2. Germline values: CDR1 MGHRA, CDR2 YSYEKL. V trimming: 4 bases; J trimming: 4 bases; junction bases outside the gene matches: 10. This CDR3 spans 18 amino acids. CDR3 protein: CASSPGLAGAFPPDTQYF. CDR3 DNA: TGCGCCAGCAGCCCGGGACTAGCGGGAGCATTCCCCCCAGATACGCAGTATTTT.

This clone was seen once. The chain joins TRBV3-1 (or the pseudogene TRBV3-2) to TRBJ2-7, with 9 bases matching TRBD2. Trimming at V came to 1 base and at J to 2 bases, leaving 6 bases not matched to a gene. Germline V CDR1 and CDR2: LGHDT, YNNKEL (reference sequence). CDR3 length: 16 amino acids. The DNA for the CDR3 is TGTGCCAGCAGCCAAGGTCAGCGGGAGGTCCCCTACGAGCAGTACTTC. Amino acids: CASSQGQREVPYEQYF.

The chain has TRBV29-1 and TRBJ2-4; a weak D match, TRBD2 (6 bases). V was cut by 8 bases and J by 0 bases, with 14 bases left in between. Germline CDR1 SQVTM, CDR2 ANQGSEA. This CDR3 comprises 14 residues. CDR3 region: CSIIPGLAKNIQYF. CDR3 in DNA: TGCAGCATTATTCCGGGACTAGCCAAAAACATTCAGTACTTC.

This clone was detected a few times. The chain carries TRBV4-1 and TRBJ2-1, with TRBD2 as a possible D gene (6 bases). Per germline, CDR1 MGHRA and CDR2 YSYEKL. The CDR3 runs to 17 residues. V was cut by 4 bases and J by 5 bases, with 21 bases left in between. For the CDR3, the DNA is TGCGCCAGCAGCCTCCTACCTTGGATTAGCGGACACAATGAGCAGTTCTTC. Its translation: CASSLLPWISGHNEQFF.

DNA of the CDR3: TGTGCCAGCAGCGTTACAGGGTCCTATGGCTACACCTTC. It is translated as CASSVTGSYGYTF. The rearrangement links TRBV9 to TRBJ1-2, with D perhaps TRBD1 (6 bases). The V end lost 2 bases, the J end lost 4 bases, and 9 bases lay between the germline ends. CDR3 size: 13 residues. CDR1 SGDLS and CDR2 YYNGEE come from the germline V gene.

This chain uses TRBV5-1 with TRBJ2-5, with TRBD2 identical over 9 bases. The CDR3 spans 16 residues. Germline V CDR1 and CDR2: SGHRS, YFSETQ. V was clipped by 2 bases and J by 4 bases; unmatched bases: 9. CDR3 in DNA: TGCGCCAGCAGCTTAGCGGGGGGCGCTAATAGAGAGACCCAGTACTTC. It translates to CASSLAGGANRETQYF.

As concerns this clone: Other DNA sequences within the sample encode an identical CDR3. The V and J genes are TRBV5-1 and TRBJ1-5; 7 bases fit TRBD1. The ends lost 2 bases at V and 2 bases at J; junction bases unmatched: 1. Germline V CDR1 and CDR2: SGHRS, YFSETQ. There are 14 residues in the CDR3. CDR3 loop: CASSLGTGNQPQHF. The CDR3 DNA sequence: TGCGCCAGCAGCTTAGGGACAGGCAATCAGCCCCAGCATTTT.

V and J are TRBV18 and TRBJ1-5, with 8 nucleotides matching TRBD1. Germline assignment: CDR1 KGHSH and CDR2 LQKENI. The CDR3 runs 14 residues. Unmatched junction bases numbered 7, after V lost 5 bases and J lost 7 bases. CDR3 sequence: CASSADRARQPQHF. The DNA for the CDR3 is TGTGCCAGCTCAGCGGACAGGGCGAGGCAGCCCCAGCATTTT.

The V and J genes are TRBV5-1 and TRBJ2-1; 11 nucleotides agree with TRBD2. The germline V gene has CDR1 SGHRS and CDR2 YFSETQ. This CDR3 has 14 amino acids. V was clipped by 7 bases and J by 8 bases; unmatched bases: 8. The CDR3 protein is CASAETSGVHEQFF. CDR3 coding DNA: TGCGCCAGCGCCGAGACTAGCGGGGTCCATGAGCAGTTCTTC. The full variable domain, in which reference TRBV5-1 and TRBJ2-1 provide the parts outside the CDR3, is KAGVTQTPRYLIKTRGQQVTLSCSPISGHRSVSWYQQTPGQGLQFLFEYFSETQRNKGNFPGRFSGRQFSNSRSEMNVSTLELGDSALYLCASAETSGVHEQFFGPGTRLTVL.

This CDR3 reads CASRTGLGGYTF. CDR3 nucleotides: TGTGCCAGCAGAACAGGGCTGGGAGGCTACACCTTC. The V call is TRBV28, the J call TRBJ1-2; D is possibly TRBD1 (6 bases). Germline CDR1 reads MDHEN; CDR2 reads SYDVKM. The CDR3 consists of 12 residues. The V end was cut by 6 bases, the J end by 8 bases, with 13 bases between.

The chain uses TRBV29-1 and TRBJ2-1; D possibly corresponds to TRBD1 (5 bases). V lost 8 bases and J lost 9, with 29 bases in between. The CDR3 is made up of 16 amino acids. Per the germline V gene, CDR1 is SQVTM and CDR2 is ANQGSEA. CDR3 sequence (DNA): TGCAGCTCTGAGGTGGGGCGCGCTGGATCGGTCAGTGAGCAGTTCTTC. Translation gives CSSEVGRAGSVSEQFF.

The chain employs TRBV7-3 and TRBJ2-7, with D possibly TRBD2 on 5 matching bases. Germline V gives CDR1 SGHTA, CDR2 FQGTGA. The CDR3 length is 13 residues. Trimming took 5 bases from V and 2 from J, leaving 10 bases between them. The CDR3 DNA sequence: TGTGCCAGCAGCCACACAGCGGCCTACGAGCAGTACTTC. It yields the protein CASSHTAAYEQYF.

This clone was picked up one time. In nucleotides, the CDR3 is TGTGCCAGCAGCCAAGGACTGATCACAGATACGCAGTATTTT. Its translation: CASSQGLITDTQYF. This chain uses TRBV3-1 (or the pseudogene TRBV3-2) with TRBJ2-3; unclear D gene. V shed 1 base and J shed 2 bases, with 7 bases lying between them. This CDR3 spans 14 amino acids. CDR1 is LGHDT, CDR2 YNNKEL, per germline (reference sequence).

The chain couples TRBV10-3 to TRBJ2-7, with a weak D call TRBD1 (5 bases). The CDR3 has 12 amino acids. Germline assignment: CDR1 ENHRY and CDR2 SYGVKD. V was clipped by 5 bases and J by 7 bases, with 12 bases between them. The DNA for the CDR3 is TGTGCCATCAGTCCCAGGGTTTTTGAGCAGTACTTC. Translation: CAISPRVFEQYF.

V usage is TRBV7-3 and J usage is TRBJ2-4, with TRBD1 matching over 7 bases. Unmatched junction bases numbered 9, after V lost 2 bases and J lost 5 bases. The CDR3 is 16 residues long. Germline values: CDR1 SGHTA, CDR2 FQGTGA. CDR3 loop: CASSLGTGAMENIQYF. In DNA, the CDR3 is TGTGCCAGCAGCTTAGGTACAGGGGCGATGGAAAACATTCAGTACTTC.

This clone appeared once. The chain carries TRBV5-6 and TRBJ2-7; D is possibly TRBD1 (6 bases). The CDR3 has 15 amino acids. CDR1 and CDR2 from the germline V gene are SGHDT and YYEEEE. The V and J ends lost 4 bases and 3 bases respectively, with 17 bases between them. This CDR3 is CASSPGPGEHYEQYF. In DNA, the CDR3 is TGTGCCAGCAGCCCGGGACCAGGGGAACACTACGAGCAGTACTTC. Full variable domain (rest looked up from reference TRBV5-6 and TRBJ2-7): DAGVTQSPTHLIKTRGQQVTLRCSPKSGHDTVSWYQQALGQGPQFIFQYYEEEERQRGNFPDRFSGHQFPNYSSELNVNALLLGDSALYLCASSPGPGEHYEQYFGPGTRLTVT.

V and J are TRBV3-1 (or the pseudogene TRBV3-2) and TRBJ1-5; no firm D call. The length of the CDR3 is 13 residues. Germline values: CDR1 LGHDT, CDR2 YNNKEL (reference sequence). The V end lost 1 base, the J end lost 4 bases, and 5 bases lay between the germline ends. CDR3 sequence reads: CASSQGVNQPQHF. In DNA, the CDR3 is TGTGCCAGCAGCCAAGGCGTGAATCAGCCCCAGCATTTT.

This chain uses TRBV11-1 with TRBJ2-1; 10 nucleotides line up with TRBD1. V was clipped by 6 bases and J by 9 bases; unmatched bases: 11. The CDR3 loop spans 15 amino acids. In germline, CDR1 is SGHAT, CDR2 FQDESV (reference sequence). CDR3 coding DNA: TGTGCCAGCAGAGGTCCGGGACAGGGGTTGGGTGAGCAGTTCTTC. Translating gives CASRGPGQGLGEQFF. Combining the CDR3 with reference TRBV11-1 and TRBJ2-1 gives the whole variable domain EAEVAQSPRYKITEKSQAVAFWCDPISGHATLYWYRQILGQGPELLVQFQDESVVDDSQLPKDRFSAERLKGVDSTLKIQPAELGDSAMYLCASRGPGQGLGEQFFGPGTRLTVL.

J is TRBJ2-1 and V is TRBV27, with TRBD1 matching over 7 bases. CDR1 and CDR2 (germline): MNHEY, SMNVEV (reference sequence). V shed 6 bases and J 4 bases; nucleotides not matched to a gene: 9. The CDR3 extends over 15 amino acids. The DNA of the CDR3 is TGTGCCAGCAGGTCCGGGACAGTGCCTTACAATGAGCAGTTCTTC. Its protein is CASRSGTVPYNEQFF.

The rearrangement links TRBV5-5 to TRBJ2-6, with D possibly matching TRBD2 (5 bases). With 3 bases removed from V and 0 bases from J, the gap between germline ends came to 16 bases. Germline CDR1 SGHKS, CDR2 YYEKEE (reference sequence). The CDR3 is made up of 18 amino acids. CDR3 loop: CASSYPETKLSGANVLTF. Written as DNA, the CDR3 is TGTGCCAGCAGCTATCCAGAGACTAAACTCTCTGGGGCCAACGTCCTGACTTTC.

The chain links TRBV18 to TRBJ2-2, with a possible D match to TRBD1 (5 bases). Germline V lookup: CDR1 KGHSH, CDR2 LQKENI. The CDR3 contains 13 residues. Trimming stripped 6 bases from V and 6 bases from J, with 11 bases between. CDR3 in amino acids: CASSPPTAGELFF. The CDR3 region has the DNA TGTGCCAGCTCCCCCCCGACAGCCGGGGAGCTGTTTTTT. Full variable domain (remainder filled in from reference TRBV18 and TRBJ2-2): NAGVMQNPRHLVRRRGQEARLRCSPMKGHSHVYWYRQLPEEGLKFMVYLQKENIIDESGMPKERFSAEFPKEGPSILRIQQVVRGDSAAYFCASSPPTAGELFFGEGSRLTVL.